This T cell receptor beta chain was observed in a study of T-cell memory formation after mild COVID-19. Study-wide context: TCR clusters showed largely donor specificity.

Libraries for TCRalpha and TCRbeta carried sample barcodes and unique molecular identifiers via 5'RACE. TCRdb ran MiXCR on the 5' RACE reads and lists one entry per CDR3 protein. In the table there are 250,000 to 350,000 distinct CDR3 sequences, 14% of which are singletons. The study's findings and limits: While clones contracting from day 15 to 85 were balanced between CD4 and CD8, later expanders leaned CD4+. Mostly located in CM and EM were contracting CD4+ clones, with contracting CD8+ clones located in EMRA.

This clonotype appeared many times. No antigen is known for it. The CDR3 covers 15 residues. Germline loops: CDR1 MNHEY, CDR2 SVGEGT. V lost 2 bases and J lost 5, with 15 bases in between. The origin of this receptor is a man between 18 and 35 years old who had mild COVID-19 (a few samples of this study predate the infection). Cell type and time point are not known. The chain uses TRBV6-2 or TRBV6-3 and TRBJ1-1; D not certain. What was sequenced was PBMCs or a T cell subset sorted from them (not recorded which). The CDR3 loop reads CASSYSGSGQTEAFF. The CDR3, as DNA: TGTGCCAGCAGTTACAGTGGGAGCGGGCAGACTGAAGCTTTCTTT.